A selection of T cell receptor beta chains follows, all from one sample in a study of CXCR3-negative and CXCR3-positive naive CD8 T cells. From its re-call of the 5' RACE reads, TCRdb lists each CDR3 protein once, without DNA. This sample's table reports 45,000 to 70,000 distinct CDR3 sequences. Sequencing was performed on memory CD8+ T cells from blood. The receptors were gathered from a human donor in good health. Some clones in this sample may be carry-over from other donors' samples. The CDR3 runs from the conserved cysteine through the conserved F or W.

length: 14; V: TRBV30; J: TRBJ1-6; CDR3: CAWTEGLYNSPLHF
length: 14; V: TRBV6-2/TRBV6-3; J: TRBJ1-5; CDR3: CASSGTTGIQPQHF
length: 16; V: TRBV7-7; J: TRBJ2-5; CDR3: CASSLGLFGGQETQYF
length: 15; V: TRBV7-9; J: TRBJ1-2; CDR3: CASSRPSGTDIGYTF
length: 12; V: TRBV7-9; J: TRBJ2-1; CDR3: CASSSISNEQFF
length: 16; V: TRBV4-1; J: TRBJ2-7; CDR3: CASSQGGDLSSYEQYF
length: 14; V: TRBV20-1; J: TRBJ2-7; CDR3: CSARRGQGIYEQYF
length: 13; V: TRBV29-1; J: TRBJ2-5; CDR3: CSVDRELQETQYF
length: 11; V: TRBV6-5; J: TRBJ2-7; CDR3: CASSYLDEQYF
length: 14; V: TRBV6-2/TRBV6-3; J: TRBJ1-1; CDR3: CASSHVFQNTEAFF
length: 16; V: TRBV4-2; J: TRBJ1-5; CDR3: CASSQDWQGPNQPQHF
length: 14; V: TRBV11-1; J: TRBJ2-7; CDR3: CASSARDGAYEQYF
length: 16; V: TRBV20-1; J: TRBJ2-1; CDR3: CRARDLGGSSYNEQFF
length: 17; V: TRBV15; J: TRBJ2-3; CDR3: CATSRVRALIGTDTQYF
length: 13; V: TRBV29-1; J: TRBJ2-7; CDR3: CSVELAGSYEQYF
length: 15; V: TRBV18; J: TRBJ2-7; CDR3: CASSPPESVSYEQYF
length: 12; V: TRBV29-1; J: TRBJ1-1; CDR3: CSTGQGDTEAFF
length: 13; V: TRBV11-2; J: TRBJ2-7; CDR3: CASSLPRGYEQYF
length: 15; V: TRBV27; J: TRBJ1-2; CDR3: CASSFYPGQGDGYTF
length: 12; V: TRBV28; J: TRBJ2-5; CDR3: CASSQIVETQYF
length: 15; V: TRBV4-3; J: TRBJ2-7; CDR3: CASSQAQRGTYEQYF
length: 18; V: TRBV3-1; J: TRBJ2-7; CDR3: CASSQDTFSAGQGYEQYF
length: 14; V: TRBV7-7; J: TRBJ1-2; CDR3: CASSLSGTDYGYTF
length: 13; V: TRBV5-5; J: TRBJ1-1; CDR3: CASSSDVNTEAFF
length: 16; V: TRBV20-1; J: TRBJ2-3; CDR3: CSAPGGTSGRRDTQYF
length: 14; V: TRBV6-2/TRBV6-3; J: TRBJ2-7; CDR3: CASSYGTSGYEQYF
length: 18; V: TRBV4-3; J: TRBJ2-7; CDR3: CASSQDFVRTGNLYEQYF
length: 18; V: TRBV7-6; J: TRBJ1-1; CDR3: CASSPLISWGRTFNEAFF